This is a list of T cell receptor beta chains from one sample in a study of T cells in Graves' hyperthyroidism and ophthalmopathy. TCRdb used MiXCR to reprocess the multiplex PCR reads, holding one entry per CDR3 protein. Among approximately 530,000 distinct CDR3 sequences listed, around 20% were seen once. The sequenced material came from blood. These receptors came from a man between 35 and 55 years old with Graves' ophthalmopathy. Both conserved end residues are part of each CDR3. D genes are given only for firm matches. Clone sizes are given selectively: once, few, many, or a class where the clone is expanded.

TRBJ2-7,.,TRBV4-3,.,TGCGCCAGCAGCCAAGAGTATCGGGGGGAGCAGTACTTC,CASSQEYRGEQYF
TRBJ2-7,.,TRBV28,many,TGTGCCTCTGGAAGCTACGAGCAGTACTTC,CASGSYEQYF
TRBJ2-7,.,TRBV29-1,few,TGCAGCGTGGGTTCCAACGAGCAGTACTTC,CSVGSNEQYF
TRBJ1-1,.,TRBV5-1,.,TGTGCCAGCAGCTATCCAACCGGGTCGACGAACACTGAAGCTTTCTTT,CASSYPTGSTNTEAFF
TRBJ2-3,.,TRBV12-5,.,TGTGCTAGTGGCCGGACCCTGGGCCCCACAGATACGCAGTATTTT,CASGRTLGPTDTQYF
TRBJ2-3,TRBD1,TRBV11-2,many,TGTGCCAGCAGCTTAGGCTACAGGGGGCGAGGGAGCACAGATACGCAGTATTTT,CASSLGYRGRGSTDTQYF
TRBJ1-1,.,TRBV4-1,few,TGCGCCAGCAGCCCCCAGGGAGAGCTGAACACTGAAGCTTTCTTT,CASSPQGELNTEAFF
TRBJ1-2,.,TRBV10-3,.,TGTGCCATCAGTGAGTCGGGGATCTATGGCTACACCTTC,CAISESGIYGYTF
TRBJ1-2,.,TRBV10-1,.,TGCGCCAGCAGTGAGCACAGGGACTATGGCTACACCTTC,CASSEHRDYGYTF
TRBJ1-1,TRBD1,TRBV28,.,TGTGCCAGCAGCTCTCCGGGACAGGCATTGAACACTGAAGCTTTCTTT,CASSSPGQALNTEAFF
TRBJ2-1,TRBD2,TRBV5-1,few,TGCGCCAGCAGCACTTCGGGACTAGCGGGAGACAATGAGCAGTTCTTC,CASSTSGLAGDNEQFF
TRBJ2-5,.,TRBV5-1,.,TGCGCCAGCAGCTTTGGTCACCAGCAAGAGACCCAGTACTTC,CASSFGHQQETQYF
TRBJ2-1,.,TRBV4-2,.,TGTGCCAGCAGCCAGCCCACGGGGTTCGGCTACGAGCAGTTCTTC,CASSQPTGFGYEQFF
TRBJ2-7,TRBD1,TRBV2,many,TGTGCCAGCAGGTTGGGACAGGGTCACGAGCAGTACTTC,CASRLGQGHEQYF
TRBJ2-1,TRBD2,TRBV7-6,many,TGTGCCAGCAGCTTAGCCCAGCTAGCGGGAGGACACAATGAGCAGTTCTTC,CASSLAQLAGGHNEQFF
TRBJ1-1,TRBD1,TRBV12-3/TRBV12-4,many,TGTGCCAGCAGGCCTACAGGGGGGAACACTGAAGCTTTCTTT,CASRPTGGNTEAFF
TRBJ1-5,TRBD1,TRBV7-2,.,TGTGCCAGCAGCTTACAGGGGGTTGGCAATCAGCCCCAGCATTTT,CASSLQGVGNQPQHF
TRBJ1-1,.,TRBV19,.,TGTGCCAGTAGTAAAGTAAGTTCAGTAGTGGCTTTCTTT,CASSKVSSVVAFF
TRBJ1-2,.,TRBV20-1,many,TGCAGTGCTAGGGTCCGGGACGGAGACTATGGCTACACCTTC,CSARVRDGDYGYTF
TRBJ2-5,TRBD2,TRBV5-1,many,TGCGCCAGCAGCTTACTCGGGACTAGCGGGGGGCTGGGAGAGACCCAGTACTTC,CASSLLGTSGGLGETQYF
TRBJ2-1,TRBD2,TRBV3-1,few,TGTGCCAGCAGCCAAGATTTGGGACTAGCGGACAATGAGCAGTTCTTC,CASSQDLGLADNEQFF
TRBJ2-5,TRBD1,TRBV6-1,few,TGTGCCAGCAGTGAAAGGACAGGGGGTTCGGAGACCCAGTACTTC,CASSERTGGSETQYF
TRBJ1-1,.,TRBV11-2,many,TGTGCCAGCAGCTTAGTATCAGGCTCGGGCACTGAAGCTTTCTTT,CASSLVSGSGTEAFF
TRBJ2-7,.,TRBV20-1,few,TGCAGTGCTAGAGTTTCAGGAACCTACGAGCAGTACTTC,CSARVSGTYEQYF
TRBJ2-7,.,TRBV10-3,few,TGTGCCATAGCAGGCCCGTTAGGATACGAGCAGTACTTC,CAIAGPLGYEQYF
TRBJ2-7,TRBD2,TRBV12-3/TRBV12-4,.,TGTGCCAGCAGTTTAACTAAGCGGGGGGCCTACGAGCAGTACTTC,CASSLTKRGAYEQYF
TRBJ2-1,.,TRBV25-1,.,TGTGCCAGCAGTTCGGGACGTCTAAACCCCTACAATGAGCAGTTCTTC,CASSSGRLNPYNEQFF
TRBJ1-1,.,TRBV6-1,many,TGTGCCAGCAGTGAAATGTTCTGGAGTGAAGCTTTCTTT,CASSEMFWSEAFF
TRBJ2-5,.,TRBV7-9,many,TGTGCCAGCAGCCCCGTTCATGGGACCCAAGAGACCCAGTACTTC,CASSPVHGTQETQYF
TRBJ1-1,TRBD1,TRBV5-6,.,TGTGCCAGCAGCGACAGGGGGCTGGTCACTGAAGCTTTCTTT,CASSDRGLVTEAFF
TRBJ2-3,.,TRBV6-2/TRBV6-3,.,TGTGCCAGCAGTTACTCGCCCGGCTTAATTACAGATACGCAGTATTTT,CASSYSPGLITDTQYF
TRBJ2-7,.,TRBV5-4,few,TGTGCCAGCAGCTTGGCCAGGGGGGGGGTCGAGCAGTACTTC,CASSLARGGVEQYF
TRBJ1-5,.,TRBV6-1,few,TGTGCCAGCAGGGACCTTCAGGGGAGGCAGCCCCAGCATTTT,CASRDLQGRQPQHF
TRBJ2-1,.,TRBV7-8,.,TGTGCTAGCAGCCCCGGGACTGGAAAAGGGAATGAGCAGTTCTTC,CASSPGTGKGNEQFF
TRBJ1-3,.,TRBV20-1,many,TGCAGTGCTAGTACGAGTGGCTCTGGAAACACCATATATTTT,CSASTSGSGNTIYF
TRBJ1-2,.,TRBV30,many,TGTGCCTGGAGTGTAGGACGGCATAGCTACACCTTC,CAWSVGRHSYTF
TRBJ2-7,TRBD2,TRBV6-1,many,TGTGCCAGCATGGGACTAGCGGGCTTAGAGCAGTACTTC,CASMGLAGLEQYF
TRBJ2-2,.,TRBV7-8,few,TGTGCCAGCAGCTTAGAACGAGGGGGGGAGCTGTTTTTT,CASSLERGGELFF
TRBJ2-7,TRBD2,TRBV18,.,TGTGCCAGCTCACCCGGGACTAGCGGGGGGGCCCTTCGAGCTTTCGAGCAGTACTTC,CASSPGTSGGALRAFEQYF
TRBJ2-1,TRBD2,TRBV5-1,.,TGCGCCAGCAGCTTGTTGCTAGCGGGCATCAATGAGCAGTTCTTC,CASSLLLAGINEQFF
TRBJ2-3,.,TRBV24-1,few,TGTGCCACCAGTGATCCTGTCCGGCCCACAGATACGCAGTATTTT,CATSDPVRPTDTQYF
TRBJ2-2,.,TRBV28,few,TGTGCCAGCAGTTTCTGGGGGGCCGGGGAGCTGTTTTTT,CASSFWGAGELFF
TRBJ1-6,.,TRBV12-3/TRBV12-4,many,TGTGCCAGCAGTTTCGTGGGATATAATTCACCCCTCCACTTT,CASSFVGYNSPLHF
TRBJ1-2,.,TRBV5-1,.,TGCGCCAGCAGTGGGGCGGCCCATGGCTACACCTTC,CASSGAAHGYTF
TRBJ2-1,TRBD1,TRBV10-3,.,TGTGCCATCAGTGAGTCAGGACAGGGGGCGCGGGGAGAGCAGTTCTTC,CAISESGQGARGEQFF
TRBJ2-2,TRBD2,TRBV4-3,.,TGCGCCAGCAGCCCGGGAACGGGGGGCGGGGAGCTGTTTTTT,CASSPGTGGGELFF
TRBJ2-2,.,TRBV6-1,few,TGTGCCAGCAGCGTGATCAACACCGGGGAGCTGTTTTTT,CASSVINTGELFF
TRBJ2-5,TRBD1,TRBV5-1,.,TGCGCCAGCAGCGATCCCGGGACAGGGGGGACCCAGTACTTC,CASSDPGTGGTQYF
TRBJ2-1,.,TRBV18,.,TGTGCCAGCTCATCGAGGCCGACTTGGAGCTCCTACAATGAGCAGTTCTTC,CASSSRPTWSSYNEQFF
TRBJ2-2,TRBD2,TRBV29-1,.,TGCAGCGTTGCACTAGCGGAACCCAGCACCGGGGAGCTGTTTTTT,CSVALAEPSTGELFF
TRBJ2-3,.,TRBV6-1,many,TGTGCCACTCTACCTAAGTGGGCTAGCGGCACAGATACGCAGTATTTT,CATLPKWASGTDTQYF
TRBJ2-5,TRBD2,TRBV7-9,many,TGTGCCAGCAGCCACCAGCGGGGGGGCTACCAAGAGACCCAGTACTTC,CASSHQRGGYQETQYF
TRBJ2-7,TRBD1,TRBV4-3,.,TGCGCCAGCAGCCTACCCCGGGACAGAATTCACGAGCAGTACTTC,CASSLPRDRIHEQYF
TRBJ1-2,.,TRBV27,many,TGTGCCAGCAGTTTAGCAGGGCCAAACTATGGCTACACCTTC,CASSLAGPNYGYTF
TRBJ1-2,TRBD1,TRBV11-2,few,TGTGCCAGCAGCTCGACCGGGACAGGGGTTAACTATAGCTACACCTTC,CASSSTGTGVNYSYTF